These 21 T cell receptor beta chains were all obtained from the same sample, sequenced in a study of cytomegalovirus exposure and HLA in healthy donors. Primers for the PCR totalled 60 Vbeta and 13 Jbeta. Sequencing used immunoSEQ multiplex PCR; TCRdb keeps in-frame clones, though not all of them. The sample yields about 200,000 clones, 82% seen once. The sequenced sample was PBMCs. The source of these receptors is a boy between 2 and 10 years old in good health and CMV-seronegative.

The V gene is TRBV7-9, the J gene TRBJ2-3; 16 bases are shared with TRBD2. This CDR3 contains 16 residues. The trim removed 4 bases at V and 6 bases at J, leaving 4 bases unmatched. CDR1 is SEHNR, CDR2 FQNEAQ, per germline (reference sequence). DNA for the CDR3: TGTGCCAGCAGCTCCGGGACTAGCGGGGGGGCTGATACGCAGTATTTT. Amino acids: CASSSGTSGGADTQYF.

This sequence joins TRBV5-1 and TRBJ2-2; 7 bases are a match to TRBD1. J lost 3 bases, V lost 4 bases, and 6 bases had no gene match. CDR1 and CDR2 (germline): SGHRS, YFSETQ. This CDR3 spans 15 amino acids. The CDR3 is CASSLGGADTGELFF. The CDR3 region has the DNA TGCGCCAGCAGCCTAGGGGGCGCGGACACCGGGGAGCTGTTTTTT.

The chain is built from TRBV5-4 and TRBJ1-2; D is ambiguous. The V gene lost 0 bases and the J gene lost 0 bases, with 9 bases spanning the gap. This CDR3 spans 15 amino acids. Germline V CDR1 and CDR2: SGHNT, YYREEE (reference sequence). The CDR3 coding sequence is TGTGCCAGCAGCTTGGGGGGAGCCCCTAACTATGGCTACACCTTC. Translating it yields CASSLGGAPNYGYTF.

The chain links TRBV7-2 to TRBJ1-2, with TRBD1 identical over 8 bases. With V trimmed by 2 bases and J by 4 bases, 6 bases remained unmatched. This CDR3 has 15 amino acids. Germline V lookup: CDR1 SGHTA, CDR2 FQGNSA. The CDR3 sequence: CASSLLPGGLYGYTF. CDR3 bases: TGTGCCAGCAGCTTACTTCCAGGGGGCCTCTATGGCTACACCTTC.

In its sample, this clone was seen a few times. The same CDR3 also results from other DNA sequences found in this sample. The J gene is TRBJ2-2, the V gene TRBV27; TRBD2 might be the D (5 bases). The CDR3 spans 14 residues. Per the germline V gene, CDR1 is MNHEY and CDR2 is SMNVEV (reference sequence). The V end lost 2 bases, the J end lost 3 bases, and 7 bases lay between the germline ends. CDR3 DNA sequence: TGTGCCAGCAGTTTAAGGACTTACACCGGGGAGCTGTTTTTT. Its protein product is CASSLRTYTGELFF.

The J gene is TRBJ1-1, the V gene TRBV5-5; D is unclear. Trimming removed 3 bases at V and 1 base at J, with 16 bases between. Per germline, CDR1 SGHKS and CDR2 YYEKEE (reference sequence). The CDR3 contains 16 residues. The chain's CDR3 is CASSSSPGGPNTEAFF. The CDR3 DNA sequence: TGTGCCAGCAGCTCCTCCCCCGGAGGACCGAACACTGAAGCTTTCTTT.

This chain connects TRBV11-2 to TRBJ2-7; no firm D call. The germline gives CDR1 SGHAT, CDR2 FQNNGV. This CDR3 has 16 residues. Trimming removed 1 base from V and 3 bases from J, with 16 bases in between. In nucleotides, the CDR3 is TGTGCCAGCAGCTTAGGCTCAGGATATCCAGGCTACGAGCAGTACTTC. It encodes CASSLGSGYPGYEQYF.

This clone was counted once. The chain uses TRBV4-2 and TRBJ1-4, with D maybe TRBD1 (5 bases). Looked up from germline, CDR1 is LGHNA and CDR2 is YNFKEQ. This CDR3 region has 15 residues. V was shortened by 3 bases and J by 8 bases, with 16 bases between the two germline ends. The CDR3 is CASSHAGTGGEKLFF. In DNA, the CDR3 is TGTGCCAGCAGCCACGCAGGGACTGGAGGAGAAAAACTGTTTTTT.

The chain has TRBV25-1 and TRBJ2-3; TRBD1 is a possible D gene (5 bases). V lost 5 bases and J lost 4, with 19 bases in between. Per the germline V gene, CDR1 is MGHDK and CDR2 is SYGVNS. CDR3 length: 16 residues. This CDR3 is CASSPRKGVDSDTQYF. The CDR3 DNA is TGTGCCAGCAGTCCCCGAAAAGGGGTTGACTCAGATACGCAGTATTTT.

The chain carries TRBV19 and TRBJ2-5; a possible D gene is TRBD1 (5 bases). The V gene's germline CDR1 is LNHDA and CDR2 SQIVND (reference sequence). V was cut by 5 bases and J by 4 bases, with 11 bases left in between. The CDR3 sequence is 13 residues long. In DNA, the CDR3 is TGTGCCAGTAGTCCCCGACAGATAGAGACCCAGTACTTC. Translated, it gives CASSPRQIETQYF.

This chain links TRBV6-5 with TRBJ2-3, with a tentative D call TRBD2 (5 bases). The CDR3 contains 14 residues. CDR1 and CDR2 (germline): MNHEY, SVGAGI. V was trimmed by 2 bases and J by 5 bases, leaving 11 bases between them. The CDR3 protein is CASSYRSSEDTQYF. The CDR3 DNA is TGTGCCAGCAGTTACCGGAGTAGCGAAGATACGCAGTATTTT.

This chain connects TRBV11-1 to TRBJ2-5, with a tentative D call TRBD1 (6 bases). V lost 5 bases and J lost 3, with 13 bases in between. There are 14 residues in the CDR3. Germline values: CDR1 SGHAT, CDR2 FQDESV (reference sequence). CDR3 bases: TGTGCCAGCAGCAAGCTACAGGGAAAAGAGACCCAGTACTTC. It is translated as CASSKLQGKETQYF.

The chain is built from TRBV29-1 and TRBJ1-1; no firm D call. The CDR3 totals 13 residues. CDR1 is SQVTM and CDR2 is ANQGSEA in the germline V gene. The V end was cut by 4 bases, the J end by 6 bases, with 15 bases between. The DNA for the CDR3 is TGCAGCGTTGCACGGCAGGTGAAGGCTGAAGCTTTCTTT. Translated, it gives CSVARQVKAEAFF.

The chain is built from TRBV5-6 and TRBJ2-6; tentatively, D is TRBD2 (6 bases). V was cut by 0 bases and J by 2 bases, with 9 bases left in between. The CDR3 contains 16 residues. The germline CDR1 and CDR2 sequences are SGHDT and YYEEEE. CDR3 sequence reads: CASSLGSGAGANVLTF. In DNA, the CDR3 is TGTGCCAGCAGCTTGGGTTCGGGGGCTGGGGCCAACGTCCTGACTTTC.

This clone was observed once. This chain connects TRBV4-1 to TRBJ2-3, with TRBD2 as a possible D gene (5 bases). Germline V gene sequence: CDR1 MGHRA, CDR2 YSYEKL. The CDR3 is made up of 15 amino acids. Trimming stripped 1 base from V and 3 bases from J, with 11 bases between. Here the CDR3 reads CASSQVSLGTDTQYF. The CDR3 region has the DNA TGCGCCAGCAGCCAAGTCTCACTAGGAACAGATACGCAGTATTTT.

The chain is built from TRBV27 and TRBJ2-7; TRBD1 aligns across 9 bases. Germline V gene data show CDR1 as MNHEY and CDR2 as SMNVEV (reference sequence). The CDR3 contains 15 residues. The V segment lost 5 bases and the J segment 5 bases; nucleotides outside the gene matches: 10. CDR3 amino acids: CASSAAGTGRHEQYF. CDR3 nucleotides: TGTGCCAGCAGTGCAGCCGGGACAGGGCGTCACGAGCAGTACTTC.

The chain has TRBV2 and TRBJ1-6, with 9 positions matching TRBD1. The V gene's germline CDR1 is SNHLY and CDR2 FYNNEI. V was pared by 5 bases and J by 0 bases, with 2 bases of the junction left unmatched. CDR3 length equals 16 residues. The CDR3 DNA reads TGTGCCAGCAGTCTACAGGGGGCCTCCTATAATTCACCCCTCCACTTT. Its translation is CASSLQGASYNSPLHF.

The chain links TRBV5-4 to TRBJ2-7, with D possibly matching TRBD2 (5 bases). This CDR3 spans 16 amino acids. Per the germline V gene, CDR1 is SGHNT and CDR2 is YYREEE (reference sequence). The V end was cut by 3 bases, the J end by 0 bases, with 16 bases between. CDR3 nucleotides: TGTGCCAGCAGCTCCAGCGGACGGCCAGGCTCCTACGAGCAGTACTTC. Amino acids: CASSSSGRPGSYEQYF.

CDR3 bases: TGTGCCAGCAGTGAGAGGGGGTCCTTCTACGAGCAGTACTTC. The encoded protein is CASSERGSFYEQYF. This chain joins TRBV25-1 and TRBJ2-7; D might be TRBD1 (6 bases). The V gene's germline CDR1 is MGHDK and CDR2 SYGVNS. Deletions cut 3 bases from V and 3 bases from J, with 12 bases between. This CDR3 comprises 14 residues.

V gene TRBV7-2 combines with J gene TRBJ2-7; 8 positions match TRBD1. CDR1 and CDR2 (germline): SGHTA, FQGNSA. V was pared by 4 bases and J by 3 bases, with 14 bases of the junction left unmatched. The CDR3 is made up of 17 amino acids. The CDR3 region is CASSWHENGQGHYEQYF. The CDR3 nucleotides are TGTGCCAGCAGCTGGCACGAAAACGGACAGGGACACTACGAGCAGTACTTC.

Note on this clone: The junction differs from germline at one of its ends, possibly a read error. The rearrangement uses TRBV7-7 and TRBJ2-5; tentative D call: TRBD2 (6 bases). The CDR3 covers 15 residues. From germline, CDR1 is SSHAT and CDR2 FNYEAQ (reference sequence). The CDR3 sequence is CASSRGAGRQETQYF. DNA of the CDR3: TGTGCTAGCAGCCGCGGGGCAGGGCGGCAAGAGACCCAGTACTTC.